The 28 T cell receptor beta chains presented below share a single source sample, sequenced in a study of CD8+ T cells in alopecia areata. Reverse transcription of extracted RNA yielded cDNA, which provided the sequencing template. TCRdb's table, derived via immunoSEQ multiplex PCR, lists solely in-frame clones and lacks some. The table lists about 130,000 clones, 58% of them singletons. The sequencing used CD4+ T cells sorted from blood, collected at week 0. The receptor source for this set is a human donor with alopecia areata.

The chain uses TRBV18 and TRBJ2-7, with D perhaps TRBD1 (6 bases). V shed 0 bases and J shed 3 bases, with 12 bases lying between them. Germline assignment: CDR1 KGHSH and CDR2 LQKENI. The CDR3 sequence is 15 residues long. The CDR3 spells CASSPPTGTFYEQYF. The CDR3 DNA follows: TGTGCCAGCTCACCACCCACAGGGACCTTCTACGAGCAGTACTTC.

The rearrangement uses TRBV5-1 and TRBJ1-1; D is uncertain. V lost 4 bases, J lost 0 bases, and 1 base lay in between. The length of the CDR3 is 11 residues. Germline V gives CDR1 SGHRS, CDR2 YFSETQ. The DNA for the CDR3 is TGCGCCAGCAGCATGAACACTGAAGCTTTCTTT. Translating it yields CASSMNTEAFF. Together with reference TRBV5-1 and TRBJ1-1, the CDR3 gives the full variable domain: KAGVTQTPRYLIKTRGQQVTLSCSPISGHRSVSWYQQTPGQGLQFLFEYFSETQRNKGNFPGRFSGRQFSNSRSEMNVSTLELGDSALYLCASSMNTEAFFGQGTRLTVV.

V usage is TRBV6-6 and J usage is TRBJ1-2, with D perhaps TRBD1 (6 bases). The CDR3 is 13 residues long. V lost 4 bases and J lost 8, with 14 bases in between. Germline CDR1 reads MNHNY; CDR2 reads SVGAGI (reference sequence). The CDR3 sequence: CASSFDRNGGYTF. CDR3 in DNA: TGTGCCAGCAGTTTCGACAGGAATGGAGGCTACACCTTC.

Only a few counts were recorded for this clone. The gene calls are TRBV6-6 and TRBJ2-5, with D unresolved. The CDR3 runs to 14 residues. CDR1 and CDR2 from the germline V gene are MNHNY and SVGAGI (reference sequence). Trimming pared 5 bases from V and 5 bases from J, leaving 15 bases between. CDR3 in amino acids: CASSLSLEAETQYF. Written as DNA, the CDR3 is TGTGCCAGCAGTCTCAGTCTAGAAGCGGAGACCCAGTACTTC.

This chain joins TRBV29-1 and TRBJ2-7; TRBD1 aligns across 9 bases. Trimming cost V 6 bases and J 5 bases; bases outside gene matches: 14. CDR1 and CDR2 (germline): SQVTM, ANQGSEA. The CDR3 extends over 15 amino acids. The CDR3 reads CSVIGPLQGAHEQYF. The DNA of the CDR3 is TGCAGCGTAATCGGTCCGCTACAGGGGGCCCACGAGCAGTACTTC.

This clone turned up a few times. This chain joins TRBV7-8 and TRBJ1-1, with a tentative D call TRBD1 (5 bases). V was clipped by 3 bases and J by 4 bases, with 12 bases between them. CDR1 is SGHVS and CDR2 is FQNEAQ in the germline V gene. The CDR3 length is 14 residues. DNA of the CDR3: TGTGCCAGCAGCTTCAGGGAAAGTCTCACTGAAGCTTTCTTT. Amino acids: CASSFRESLTEAFF.

This clone was counted between two and nine times. The CDR3 DNA reads as TGTGCCAGCAGCTTGGACGTGGACTACGAGCAGTACTTC. It codes for CASSLDVDYEQYF. The rearrangement uses TRBV5-6 and TRBJ2-7; no firm D call. Per the germline V gene, CDR1 is SGHDT and CDR2 is YYEEEE. The CDR3 is 13 residues long. The V end was cut by 0 bases, the J end by 3 bases, with 7 bases between.

The chain recombines TRBV4-2 with TRBJ2-3; TRBD2 aligns across 8 bases. The CDR3 loop spans 16 amino acids. Germline CDR1 and CDR2: LGHNA and YNFKEQ. The V segment lost 0 bases and the J segment 5 bases; nucleotides outside the gene matches: 7. The CDR3 region has the DNA TGTGCCAGCAGCCAAGATTCCGGGGGGGCCAGAGATACGCAGTATTTT. Translated, it gives CASSQDSGGARDTQYF.

As concerns this clone: The same CDR3 also results from other DNA sequences found in this sample. The J gene is TRBJ1-2, the V gene TRBV14; D gene uncertain. This CDR3 has 13 amino acids. CDR1 and CDR2 (germline): SGHDN, FVKESK. The ends were cut back, 0 bases at V and 7 bases at J, with 9 bases in the middle. The CDR3 DNA follows: TGTGCCAGCAGCCAAGATCGGGGAGGTGGCTACACCTTC. As protein: CASSQDRGGGYTF.

The CDR3 sequence: CASSEFSSRDTQYF. The CDR3 region has the DNA TGTGCCAGCAGTGAATTTTCCTCCCGGGATACGCAGTATTTT. The chain carries TRBV2 and TRBJ2-3; D gene uncertain. The CDR3 is 14 amino acids. Trimming took 2 bases from V and 6 from J, leaving 12 bases between them. CDR1 SNHLY and CDR2 FYNNEI come from the germline V gene.

This chain uses TRBV5-4 with TRBJ2-5, with D perhaps matching TRBD1 or TRBD2 (6 bases each). The CDR3 has 16 residues. The germline CDR1 and CDR2 sequences are SGHNT and YYREEE (reference sequence). The germline V and J ends were trimmed by 4 bases and 4 bases, with 20 bases remaining between them. CDR3: CASSDEGGRERETQYF. The CDR3 nucleotides read TGTGCCAGCAGCGACGAAGGGGGGCGTGAAAGAGAGACCCAGTACTTC.

The chain is built from TRBV5-1 and TRBJ1-6; TRBD1 aligns across 10 bases. With V trimmed by 2 bases and J by 10 bases, 3 bases remained unmatched. Germline assignment: CDR1 SGHRS and CDR2 YFSETQ. There are 14 residues in the CDR3. The DNA of the CDR3 is TGCGCCAGCAGCTTAGGGACAGGGGAATCACCCCTCCACTTT. Translation gives CASSLGTGESPLHF.

The chain recombines TRBV7-2 with TRBJ2-4; tentatively, D is TRBD2 (5 bases). The CDR3 is 16 residues long. Germline V CDR1 and CDR2: SGHTA, FQGNSA. V dropped 0 bases and J dropped 0 bases, with 9 bases sitting between them. The CDR3 region is CASSLASGVAKNIQYF. CDR3 bases: TGTGCCAGCAGCTTAGCCAGCGGAGTAGCCAAAAACATTCAGTACTTC.

The chain employs TRBV5-1 and TRBJ2-1, with TRBD1 as a possible D gene (5 bases). Per the germline V gene, CDR1 is SGHRS and CDR2 is YFSETQ. The CDR3 spans 16 residues. Trimming left V 0 bases short and J 1 base short, with 11 bases between. The CDR3 DNA follows: TGCGCCAGCAGCTTGGGAACAGGAATTTCCTACAATGAGCAGTTCTTC. This sequence encodes CASSLGTGISYNEQFF.

This chain links TRBV6-6 with TRBJ1-4, with TRBD1 identical over 10 bases. This CDR3 is 13 amino acids long. In germline, CDR1 is MNHNY, CDR2 SVGAGI (reference sequence). Unmatched junction bases numbered 4, after V lost 7 bases and J lost 8 bases. The CDR3 loop is CASTDRGREKLFF. DNA for the CDR3: TGTGCCAGCACGGACAGGGGGAGGGAAAAACTGTTTTTT.

This rearrangement joins TRBV30 to TRBJ2-3; D not resolved. Trimming left V 4 bases short and J 6 bases short, with 8 bases between. The CDR3 runs to 11 residues. From germline, CDR1 is GTSNPN and CDR2 SVGIG (reference sequence). CDR3 loop: CAWTRLDTQYF. CDR3 bases: TGTGCCTGGACCCGTTTGGATACGCAGTATTTT.

This clone was observed a few times. In DNA, the CDR3 is TGTGCCAGCAGTTTACCCACCTCCCTAGCAGCCAAAAACATTCAGTACTTC. Translated, it gives CASSLPTSLAAKNIQYF. This rearrangement joins TRBV28 to TRBJ2-4, with D possibly being TRBD2 (5 bases). The CDR3 has 17 residues. The germline gives CDR1 MDHEN, CDR2 SYDVKM. With 2 bases removed from V and 0 bases from J, the gap between germline ends came to 14 bases.

Only a few counts were recorded for this clone. The chain carries TRBV5-6 and TRBJ2-7; a weak D match, TRBD1 (6 bases). The CDR3 extends over 15 amino acids. With 4 bases removed from V and 0 bases from J, the gap between germline ends came to 14 bases. Germline V gene sequence: CDR1 SGHDT, CDR2 YYEEEE. CDR3 sequence (DNA): TGTGCCAGCAGCAGGGGACAATCGAGCTCCTACGAGCAGTACTTC. Translating it yields CASSRGQSSSYEQYF.

This clone was seen just once. The V and J genes are TRBV6-5 and TRBJ2-7; tentatively, D is TRBD2 (6 bases). CDR3 size: 14 residues. Germline CDR1 MNHEY, CDR2 SVGAGI. V was pared by 6 bases and J by 3 bases, with 15 bases between. The CDR3 reads CASSPGTGRYEQYF. CDR3 nucleotides: TGTGCCAGCAGCCCCGGGACTGGCCGCTACGAGCAGTACTTC.

This chain uses TRBV7-6 with TRBJ2-2; D is possibly TRBD1 or TRBD2 (5 bases each). Germline assignment: CDR1 SGHVS and CDR2 FNYEAQ. CDR3 length equals 16 residues. Between the trimmed V and J ends, which lost 5 bases and 3 bases, there was a span of 16 bases. In DNA form, the CDR3 reads TGTGCCAGCAGCCGCTTGGGAGAGGGGTACACCGGGGAGCTGTTTTTT. It codes for CASSRLGEGYTGELFF.

The chain recombines TRBV9 with TRBJ2-5; 14 bases are a match to TRBD2. The CDR3 totals 16 residues. Per the germline V gene, CDR1 is SGDLS and CDR2 is YYNGEE. Trimming at V came to 4 bases and at J to 4 bases, leaving 6 bases not matched to a gene. This CDR3 reads CASSSSGLAGGETQYF. CDR3 sequence (DNA): TGTGCCAGCAGCTCGTCAGGACTAGCGGGGGGAGAGACCCAGTACTTC.

This sequence joins TRBV5-1 and TRBJ2-7, with D possibly being TRBD1 (5 bases). Germline V gene data show CDR1 as SGHRS and CDR2 as YFSETQ. The CDR3 has 14 residues. V was trimmed by 1 base and J by 6 bases, leaving 14 bases between them. The CDR3 DNA is TGCGCCAGCAGCTTGCAGGGAACCCTTGGCGAGCAGTACTTC. This codes for CASSLQGTLGEQYF.

This clone was counted between two and nine times. The chain joins TRBV4-1 to TRBJ1-5; weak D call: TRBD1 (6 bases). Trimming took off 3 bases at V and 2 bases at J, with 26 bases between the two ends. This CDR3 comprises 20 residues. CDR1 and CDR2 (germline): MGHRA, YSYEKL. CDR3 region: CASSQAHRDMGFFRNQPQHF. CDR3 sequence (DNA): TGCGCCAGCAGCCAGGCGCACAGGGATATGGGTTTCTTCCGCAATCAGCCCCAGCATTTT.

The gene calls are TRBV27 and TRBJ2-7; 8 bases align to TRBD1. J lost 3 bases, V lost 5 bases, and 9 bases had no gene match. Germline V CDR1 and CDR2: MNHEY, SMNVEV (reference sequence). The CDR3 totals 15 residues. The CDR3 DNA sequence: TGTGCCAGCAGTCCCAGAACAGGGGGGTACTACGAGCAGTACTTC. As protein: CASSPRTGGYYEQYF.

The J gene is TRBJ2-7, the V gene TRBV7-2, with 8 bases aligning to TRBD1. Per the germline V gene, CDR1 is SGHTA and CDR2 is FQGNSA. CDR3 length: 16 residues. V lost 2 bases to trimming and J lost 1 base; unmatched junction nucleotides: 7. CDR3 amino acids: CASSLLAGGGSYEQYF. The DNA for the CDR3 is TGTGCCAGCAGCTTATTGGCAGGGGGCGGGTCCTACGAGCAGTACTTC.

The rearrangement links TRBV28 to TRBJ2-7, with D uncertain. This CDR3 is 16 amino acids long. Germline loops: CDR1 MDHEN, CDR2 SYDVKM. V was shortened by 0 bases and J by 2 bases, with 14 bases between the two germline ends. Here the CDR3 reads CASSLWITQEAYEQYF. As DNA, the CDR3 is TGTGCCAGCAGTTTATGGATAACGCAAGAAGCCTACGAGCAGTACTTC.

This chain joins TRBV6-5 and TRBJ1-1; D unresolved. The CDR3 has 15 amino acids. Germline-derived CDR1 and CDR2 are MNHEY and SVGAGI. Trimming cost V 4 bases and J 0 bases, with 12 bases left between them. The CDR3 DNA is TGTGCCAGCAGTTTGCGACCCCTGATGAACACTGAAGCTTTCTTT. Its translation is CASSLRPLMNTEAFF.

The chain joins TRBV7-3 to TRBJ2-1; D gene unclear. The CDR3 totals 13 residues. V was pared by 0 bases and J by 5 bases, with 5 bases between. Per the germline V gene, CDR1 is SGHTA and CDR2 is FQGTGA. DNA for the CDR3: TGTGCCAGCAGCTTAACTATCCACAATGAGCAGTTCTTC. Protein sequence: CASSLTIHNEQFF.